The 27 T cell receptor beta chains below come from one sample, sequenced in a study of T-cell memory formation after mild COVID-19. TCRdb reprocessed the 5' RACE reads via MiXCR and lists one record per CDR3 protein. The data hold 270,000 or so distinct CDR3 sequences, with 16% observed a single time. Sample: PBMCs or a T cell subset sorted from them (not recorded which). The receptors stem from a man in his late teens or twenties who had mild COVID-19 (a few samples of this study predate the infection). Cell type and time point are not known.

There are a few counts of this clonotype. CDR3 bases: TGTGCCAGCAGCCAGACCGTCCAGGAGACCCAGTACTTC. It yields the protein CASSQTVQETQYF. This chain uses TRBV6-5 with TRBJ2-5; no firm D call. The germline gives CDR1 MNHEY, CDR2 SVGAGI. V was shortened by 6 bases and J by 5 bases, with 13 bases between the two germline ends. The CDR3 runs to 13 residues.

The chain recombines TRBV7-9 with TRBJ1-2, with D unclear. This CDR3 is 14 amino acids long. V dropped 1 base and J dropped 3 bases, with 9 bases sitting between them. CDR1 and CDR2 (germline): SEHNR, FQNEAQ (reference sequence). DNA for the CDR3: TGTGCCAGCAGCTTAGGCGGCAGGCACTATGGCTACACCTTC. Amino acid sequence: CASSLGGRHYGYTF.

In its sample, this clonotype was seen a few times. This rearrangement joins TRBV7-9 to TRBJ2-1; D uncertain. Trimming cost V 9 bases and J 6 bases, with 12 bases left between them. Germline loops: CDR1 SEHNR, CDR2 FQNEAQ (reference sequence). This CDR3 is built from 12 residues. The CDR3 protein is CASVLPANEQFF. In DNA, the CDR3 is TGTGCCAGTGTTTTACCTGCCAATGAGCAGTTCTTC.

This chain's CDR3 is CASSLAGYSEQYF. In DNA form, the CDR3 reads TGCGCCAGCAGCTTGGCCGGCTACTCCGAGCAGTACTTC. The chain employs TRBV5-1 and TRBJ2-7, with no clear D. Trimming shortened V by 0 bases and J by 6 bases, and 10 bases separated the two germline ends. Germline lookup yields CDR1 SGHRS and CDR2 YFSETQ. The CDR3 has 13 amino acids.

The rearrangement joins TRBV6-6 to TRBJ2-7; TRBD1 matches 8 bases. From germline, CDR1 is MNHNY and CDR2 SVGAGI (reference sequence). Trimming removed 8 bases from V and 5 bases from J; junction bases left unmatched: 5. The CDR3 length is 12 residues. DNA for the CDR3: TGTGCCAGCCGGGACAGGTTTAACGAGCAGTACTTC. Its protein is CASRDRFNEQYF.

This clonotype was counted between two and nine times. CDR3: CASSPQDRREEQYF. The CDR3 nucleotides are TGTGCCAGCAGCCCCCAGGACAGGAGGGAAGAGCAGTACTTC. V and J are TRBV5-4 and TRBJ2-7; D is perhaps TRBD1 (7 bases). V was shortened by 4 bases and J by 7 bases, with 18 bases between the two germline ends. This CDR3 contains 14 residues. The V gene's germline CDR1 is SGHNT and CDR2 YYREEE (reference sequence).

In its sample, this clonotype was seen a few times. The V gene is TRBV18, the J gene TRBJ1-1, with D perhaps TRBD1 (5 bases). V lost 0 bases and J lost 5, with 16 bases in between. CDR1 is KGHSH and CDR2 is LQKENI in the germline V gene. The CDR3 is made up of 16 amino acids. This chain's CDR3 is CASSPPDTYRGTEAFF. CDR3 nucleotide sequence: TGTGCCAGCTCACCACCCGACACCTACCGGGGGACTGAAGCTTTCTTT.

In its sample, this clonotype was seen a few times. V gene TRBV6-1 combines with J gene TRBJ1-1; D remains unclear. Trimming shortened V by 5 bases and J by 1 base, and 11 bases separated the two germline ends. This CDR3 spans 14 amino acids. Per the germline V gene, CDR1 is MNHNS and CDR2 is SASEGT. CDR3 sequence: CASSPRTENTEAFF. CDR3 nucleotides: TGTGCCAGCAGTCCGCGGACGGAGAACACTGAAGCTTTCTTT.

This chain links TRBV9 with TRBJ2-1; possibly TRBD2 for D (5 bases). This CDR3 region has 13 residues. Germline V gene sequence: CDR1 SGDLS, CDR2 YYNGEE. V shed 2 bases and J shed 6 bases, with 9 bases lying between them. CDR3 residues: CASSVYGGNEQFF. The CDR3 region has the DNA TGTGCCAGCAGCGTCTATGGAGGCAATGAGCAGTTCTTC.

This clonotype is medium-sized within its sample. The chain carries TRBV7-2 and TRBJ2-1; 15 nucleotides agree with TRBD2. The CDR3 covers 21 residues. The germline gives CDR1 SGHTA, CDR2 FQGNSA. V shed 1 base and J 8 bases; nucleotides not matched to a gene: 18. CDR3 DNA: TGTGCCAGCAGCTTAGAACACCCTTGGACTAGCGGGGGGGGTTTTCTCGATGAGCAGTTCTTC. Translated, it gives CASSLEHPWTSGGGFLDEQFF.

This sequence joins TRBV20-1 and TRBJ2-1, with 10 bases fitting TRBD2. The germline CDR1 and CDR2 sequences are DFQATT and SNEGSKA (reference sequence). The length of the CDR3 is 14 residues. Trimming cost V 6 bases and J 1 base; bases outside gene matches: 3. The CDR3 DNA reads as TGCAGTGCCCCGGGACTAGCGTCCTACAATGAGCAGTTCTTC. Amino acid sequence: CSAPGLASYNEQFF.

The chain recombines TRBV19 with TRBJ1-5; 7 nucleotides line up with TRBD1. The CDR3 consists of 14 residues. CDR1 is LNHDA and CDR2 is SQIVND in the germline V gene (reference sequence). Unmatched junction bases numbered 4, after V lost 6 bases and J lost 2 bases. The CDR3 DNA reads TGTGCCAGTAGAGAGCAGGGGGGCAATCAGCCCCAGCATTTT. This codes for CASREQGGNQPQHF.

V is TRBV6-5 and J is TRBJ2-5; D is uncertain. Germline V CDR1 and CDR2: MNHEY, SVGAGI. The CDR3 is 13 residues long. V shed 4 bases and J shed 2 bases, with 8 bases lying between them. DNA of the CDR3: TGTGCCAGCAGTTTACAGAATCAAGAGACCCAGTACTTC. Translated: CASSLQNQETQYF.

This clonotype was found many times. This chain uses TRBV6-4 with TRBJ2-1; TRBD2 matches at 14 bases. Losses at the gene ends were 2 bases for V and 6 bases for J; bases not matched to a gene: 3. This CDR3 spans 16 amino acids. Germline V lookup: CDR1 MRHNA, CDR2 SNTAGT. CDR3 sequence: CASSDGTSGGPNEQFF. DNA for the CDR3: TGTGCCAGCAGTGACGGGACTAGCGGGGGTCCCAATGAGCAGTTCTTC.

The table lists this clonotype with a few counts. The chain uses TRBV7-2 and TRBJ2-3; D perhaps matches TRBD2 (6 bases). V dropped 5 bases and J dropped 2 bases, with 11 bases sitting between them. The CDR3 covers 14 residues. Germline V gene sequence: CDR1 SGHTA, CDR2 FQGNSA. CDR3 protein: CASSRTSLTDTQYF. CDR3 DNA: TGTGCCAGCAGCCGTACTAGCCTCACAGATACGCAGTATTTT. Full variable domain (outside the CDR3, taken from reference TRBV7-2 and TRBJ2-3): GAGVSQSPSNKVTEKGKDVELRCDPISGHTALYWYRQSLGQGLEFLIYFQGNSAPDKSGLPSDRFSAERTGGSVSTLTIQRTQQEDSAVYLCASSRTSLTDTQYFGPGTRLTVL.

In this sample, this clonotype turned up a few times. The rearrangement joins TRBV4-3 to TRBJ1-5; weak D call: TRBD1 (5 bases). The ends were cut back, 0 bases at V and 5 bases at J, with 17 bases in the middle. Looked up from germline, CDR1 is LGHNA and CDR2 is YSLEER. The CDR3 runs to 17 residues. The CDR3 reads CASSQDFGARSHQPQHF. In DNA form, the CDR3 reads TGCGCCAGCAGCCAAGATTTTGGGGCTCGGTCGCATCAGCCCCAGCATTTT.

The rearrangement links TRBV4-3 to TRBJ2-1; TRBD2 matches 14 bases. The CDR3 consists of 17 residues. Unmatched junction bases numbered 6, after V lost 3 bases and J lost 5 bases. CDR1 and CDR2 (germline): LGHNA, YSLEER. CDR3 residues: CASSQGLAGVPHNEQFF. The CDR3 coding sequence is TGCGCCAGCAGCCAGGGACTAGCGGGGGTACCCCACAATGAGCAGTTCTTC.

The V and J genes are TRBV7-2 and TRBJ2-2; maybe TRBD2 (5 bases). CDR1 is SGHTA, CDR2 FQGNSA, per germline. Trimming removed 3 bases at V and 4 bases at J, with 15 bases between. The CDR3 is 16 residues long. Written as DNA, the CDR3 is TGTGCCAGCAGCTTCGGATTGGGAGCTGGCACCGGGGAGCTGTTTTTT. Protein product: CASSFGLGAGTGELFF.

This sequence joins TRBV6-2 or TRBV6-3 and TRBJ2-7, with TRBD2 matching over 7 bases. The V gene's germline CDR1 is MNHEY and CDR2 SVGEGT. The CDR3 totals 12 residues. The V and J ends lost 3 bases and 6 bases, in that order; junction bases with no gene match: 2. CDR3 loop: CASSYTGGEQYV. The CDR3 nucleotides read TGTGCCAGCAGTTATACGGGAGGCGAGCAGTACGTC.

This clonotype occurred many times. V usage is TRBV2 and J usage is TRBJ2-3, with D possibly being TRBD1 or TRBD2 (5 bases each). Germline V CDR1 and CDR2: SNHLY, FYNNEI. This CDR3 region has 14 residues. Trimming removed 6 bases at V and 1 base at J, with 11 bases between. The CDR3 reads CASSRQRGTDTQYF. DNA of the CDR3: TGTGCCAGCAGCCGACAGAGGGGCACAGATACGCAGTATTTT.

This clonotype was recorded many times. CDR3 DNA sequence: TGTGCCACCAGCAGAGACCGGGCCTGGGATGAAAAACTGTTTTTT. Translated, it gives CATSRDRAWDEKLFF. The rearrangement joins TRBV15 to TRBJ1-4; no firm D call. The length of the CDR3 is 15 residues. V gave up 0 bases and J gave up 6 bases, with 11 bases separating them. CDR1 is LNHNV and CDR2 is YYDKDF in the germline V gene (reference sequence).

The chain uses TRBV6-2 or TRBV6-3 and TRBJ2-2, with no clear D. With 6 bases removed from V and 6 bases from J, the gap between germline ends came to 11 bases. CDR3 length equals 13 residues. Germline CDR1 reads MNHEY; CDR2 reads SVGEGT. The CDR3, as DNA: TGTGCCAGCAGACACCAGTTCTCCGGGGAGCTGTTTTTT. This gives the protein CASRHQFSGELFF.

In its sample, this clonotype was seen a few times. The V gene is TRBV20-1, the J gene TRBJ2-3; TRBD2 agrees at 13 bases. CDR1 is DFQATT, CDR2 SNEGSKA, per germline (reference sequence). The CDR3 spans 15 residues. V trimming: 5 bases; J trimming: 5 bases; junction bases outside the gene matches: 7. The CDR3 spells CSAPRLAGGGDTQYF. In DNA, the CDR3 is TGCAGTGCTCCCCGACTAGCGGGGGGCGGAGATACGCAGTATTTT.

The rearrangement links TRBV7-9 to TRBJ2-3, with 8 bases fitting TRBD1. J lost 4 bases, V lost 8 bases, and 2 bases had no gene match. The CDR3 length is 12 residues. The germline V gene has CDR1 SEHNR and CDR2 FQNEAQ (reference sequence). The CDR3 protein is CASGQGADTQYF. The CDR3 nucleotides are TGTGCCAGCGGACAGGGCGCAGATACGCAGTATTTT.

The sample holds many counts of this clonotype. The CDR3 here is CASSLGGGTDTQYF. CDR3 bases: TGTGCCAGCAGCTTGGGCGGGGGAACGGATACGCAGTATTTT. The rearrangement uses TRBV5-4 and TRBJ2-3; 7 nucleotides match TRBD2. The junction had 4 bases not matched to a gene; V was cut back by 0 bases and J by 6 bases. CDR3 length: 14 amino acids. Germline V gene sequence: CDR1 SGHNT, CDR2 YYREEE (reference sequence).

The V gene is TRBV18, the J gene TRBJ2-5; TRBD2 agrees at 10 bases. Trimming removed 1 base from V and 5 bases from J; junction bases left unmatched: 7. In germline, CDR1 is KGHSH, CDR2 LQKENI. The CDR3 is made up of 16 amino acids. The CDR3 DNA reads as TGTGCCAGCTCACCACGGCCTAGCGGGGGACGGGAGACCCAGTACTTC. Translation: CASSPRPSGGRETQYF. The variable domain in full, completed from reference TRBV18 and TRBJ2-5, reads NAGVMQNPRHLVRRRGQEARLRCSPMKGHSHVYWYRQLPEEGLKFMVYLQKENIIDESGMPKERFSAEFPKEGPSILRIQQVVRGDSAAYFCASSPRPSGGRETQYFGPGTRLLVL.

In its sample, this clonotype was seen a few times. The chain has TRBV6-5 and TRBJ1-1; TRBD1 agrees at 7 bases. The CDR3 loop spans 15 amino acids. Trimming at V came to 2 bases and at J to 0 bases, leaving 3 bases not matched to a gene. Germline assignment: CDR1 MNHEY and CDR2 SVGAGI. The CDR3 sequence is CASSYDRAMNTEAFF. The DNA for the CDR3 is TGTGCCAGCAGTTACGACAGGGCTATGAACACTGAAGCTTTCTTT.